This T cell receptor beta chain was sequenced during a study of CD8+CD57+ T cells in acquired aplastic anemia. Study background: Yields of DNA that came from sorted CD4+ and CD8+ cells averaged roughly 3.2 ug. Whole-study results and caveats: Patients and controls shared about 30 CD8+ CDR3 sequences, which appeared highly expressed in patients and within their immunodominant clones.

Unmatched junction bases numbered 3, after V lost 0 bases and J lost 4 bases. The CDR3 is 16 residues long. CDR1 and CDR2 from the germline V gene are LGHNA and YNFKEQ. Before being chosen for sequencing, patients had shown CD8+CD57+ cell expansion by flow cytometry. Everyone among the patients had severe acquired aplastic anemia. A note on this clonotype: Antigen specificity is unknown.

TCR beta VDJ and CDR3 profiles were obtained from a genomic DNA template. TCRdb independently ran MiXCR on the reads; one entry per CDR3 protein. The table lists 150,000 or so distinct CDR3 sequences, roughly 54% of them singletons. The clonotype comes from a human donor with aplastic anemia. Sequenced material: sorted CD4+, CD8+, or CD8+CD57+ T cells (not recorded which) from PBMCs. The chain carries TRBV4-2 and TRBJ2-1; TRBD2 aligns across 10 bases. The CDR3 DNA is TGTGCCAGCAGCCAAGAAGCGGGGGGGCAGTACAATGAGCAGTTCTTC. Encoded protein: CASSQEAGGQYNEQFF.